The 21 T cell receptor beta chains reported below all come from one sample, sequenced in a study of identical twins. TCRdb re-called the 5' RACE reads through MiXCR, storing one row per CDR3 protein. This sample has around 530,000 distinct CDR3 sequences, with over 12% found just once. This sample was shared with a second study, whose subject was yellow fever vaccine responses in identical twins.

The source material was CD4+ T cells sorted from blood. These receptors originate from a woman aged 18-29 years in good health.

CDR3 residues: CASMSSSGVLHNEQFF. In nucleotides, the CDR3 is TGTGCCAGCATGTCTTCTAGCGGGGTTCTCCACAATGAGCAGTTCTTC. The rearrangement uses TRBV11-3 and TRBJ2-1, with 9 positions matching TRBD2. J gave up 5 bases and V 7 bases, and 12 bases lay outside the gene matches. Germline assignment: CDR1 SGHNT and CDR2 YENEEA. The CDR3 spans 16 residues.

V is TRBV28 and J is TRBJ2-7, with 10 bases matching TRBD1. With V trimmed by 3 bases and J by 0 bases, 8 bases remained unmatched. Germline CDR1 and CDR2: MDHEN and SYDVKM. The CDR3 spans 17 residues. The CDR3 region is CASSFAKGQGDSYEQYF. The DNA of the CDR3 is TGTGCCAGCAGTTTTGCGAAAGGACAGGGGGACTCCTACGAGCAGTACTTC.

This clonotype was counted a few times. V is TRBV20-1 and J is TRBJ2-7; 9 bases line up with TRBD1. Trimming cost V 4 bases and J 2 bases; bases outside gene matches: 6. This CDR3 has 14 amino acids. Germline V gene lookup returns CDR1 DFQATT and CDR2 SNEGSKA (reference sequence). The CDR3 loop is CSATPGQGTYEQYF. The CDR3, as DNA: TGCAGTGCTACCCCGGGACAGGGAACCTACGAGCAGTACTTC.

The J gene is TRBJ2-5, the V gene TRBV27, with D perhaps TRBD1 or TRBD2 (5 bases each). Per the germline V gene, CDR1 is MNHEY and CDR2 is SMNVEV (reference sequence). V lost 5 bases, J lost 9 bases, and 10 bases lay in between. The CDR3 consists of 11 residues. The CDR3 DNA reads TGTGCCAGCAGTGAGGGGAGTGCCCAGTACTTC. Its translation: CASSEGSAQYF.

This clonotype was seen ten or more times. The chain carries TRBV10-3 and TRBJ2-1, with D perhaps assigned TRBD1 or TRBD2 (5 bases each). The CDR3 covers 14 residues. The germline CDR1 and CDR2 sequences are ENHRY and SYGVKD. V dropped 5 bases and J dropped 5 bases, with 13 bases sitting between them. CDR3 loop: CAISSGTSNNEQFF. CDR3 bases: TGTGCCATCAGTTCAGGGACGAGTAACAATGAGCAGTTCTTC.

This clonotype was observed a handful of times. The chain joins TRBV28 to TRBJ2-7; TRBD1 aligns across 7 bases. CDR3 length: 15 residues. V dropped 5 bases and J dropped 2; count of bases not matched to a gene: 9. Germline V gene lookup returns CDR1 MDHEN and CDR2 SYDVKM. This chain's CDR3 is CASSIPAGTAYEQYF. DNA for the CDR3: TGTGCCAGCAGTATCCCTGCAGGGACAGCCTACGAGCAGTACTTC.

This clonotype was counted only a few times. This sequence joins TRBV4-1 and TRBJ2-4, with 14 nucleotides matching TRBD2. This CDR3 region has 17 residues. Looked up from germline, CDR1 is MGHRA and CDR2 is YSYEKL. The V gene end was trimmed by 1 base and the J gene end by 6 bases; junction bases not matched to a gene: 5. DNA for the CDR3: TGCGCCAGCAGCCAAGGACTAGCGGGGGGGCTAATAAACATTCAGTACTTC. This encodes CASSQGLAGGLINIQYF.

There are a few counts of this clonotype. The chain combines TRBV29-1 with TRBJ1-2; a possible D gene is TRBD1 (5 bases). In germline, CDR1 is SQVTM, CDR2 ANQGSEA. Trimming took 4 bases from V and 2 from J, leaving 23 bases between them. CDR3 size: 17 residues. The DNA of the CDR3 is TGCAGCGTTGGCATCGGTGACATGGGGCGAAACAACTATGGCTACACCTTC. It is translated as CSVGIGDMGRNNYGYTF. Filled out from reference TRBV29-1 and TRBJ1-2, the complete variable domain reads SAVISQKPSRDICQRGTSLTIQCQVDSQVTMMFWYRQQPGQSLTLIATANQGSEATYESGFVIDKFPISRPNLTFSTLTVSNMSPEDSSIYLCSVGIGDMGRNNYGYTFGSGTRLTVV.

The J gene is TRBJ1-6, the V gene TRBV19; possible D gene TRBD1, 5 bases. V was trimmed by 5 bases and J by 5 bases, leaving 16 bases between them. This CDR3 comprises 16 residues. CDR1 and CDR2 from the germline V gene are LNHDA and SQIVND (reference sequence). For the CDR3, the DNA is TGTGCCAGTAGTTCTAGCTGGACAATTGATAATTCACCCCTCCACTTT. It specifies CASSSSWTIDNSPLHF.

This clonotype was detected a few times. The rearrangement links TRBV7-8 to TRBJ2-3, with D uncertain. The germline V gene has CDR1 SGHVS and CDR2 FQNEAQ. Between the trimmed V and J ends, which lost 7 bases and 10 bases, there was a span of 27 bases. This CDR3 region has 16 residues. The CDR3 coding sequence is TGTGCCAGCATCGCTTCCAGGCAGGTCCACGTGTCGGCGCAGTATTTT. Its translation is CASIASRQVHVSAQYF.

The rearrangement joins TRBV12-3 or TRBV12-4 to TRBJ1-1, with D possibly being TRBD1 (5 bases). This CDR3 has 14 amino acids. The V end was cut by 3 bases, the J end by 10 bases, with 18 bases between. The DNA of the CDR3 is TGTGCCAGCAGTTTTGTGCGAGGGGCCATTGGAGCTTTCTTT. Encoded protein: CASSFVRGAIGAFF.

The chain employs TRBV7-2 and TRBJ2-5; 9 bases agree with TRBD2. The junction had 13 bases not matched to a gene; V was cut back by 3 bases and J by 5 bases. Germline-derived CDR1 and CDR2 are SGHTA and FQGNSA. This CDR3 has 17 residues. In DNA, the CDR3 is TGTGCCAGCAGCTTTCTCTCAAGCGGGAGGCCAATGGAGACCCAGTACTTC. This translates into CASSFLSSGRPMETQYF.

This clonotype was seen many times. This chain connects TRBV6-5 to TRBJ1-3; weak D call: TRBD1 (5 bases). Looked up from germline, CDR1 is MNHEY and CDR2 is SVGAGI. The CDR3 loop spans 16 amino acids. V lost 0 bases and J lost 2, with 11 bases in between. CDR3 DNA: TGTGCCAGCAGTTACTCGCGGGGGACTACTGGAAACACCATATATTTT. This gives the protein CASSYSRGTTGNTIYF.

In this sample, this clonotype turned up a few times. DNA of the CDR3: TGTGCCAGCAGCTTGGAAGGGACATTGAACACTGAAGCTTTCTTT. Encoded protein: CASSLEGTLNTEAFF. V and J are TRBV11-2 and TRBJ1-1; D is perhaps TRBD1 (6 bases). The germline V and J ends were trimmed by 3 bases and 0 bases, with 11 bases remaining between them. Germline V CDR1 and CDR2: SGHAT, FQNNGV. The CDR3 covers 15 residues.

In regard to this clonotype: The junction departs from the called germline gene at one end, perhaps through a read error. V usage is TRBV20-1 and J usage is TRBJ2-1; tentative D call: TRBD2 (6 bases). CDR3 length equals 15 residues. The germline CDR1 and CDR2 sequences are DFQATT and SNEGSKA (reference sequence). The CDR3 DNA reads as TGCTGTGCTATCAATCTCCTAGTACCGGGGGATGAGCAGTTCTTC. Translating it yields CCAINLLVPGDEQFF.

The chain has TRBV12-3 or TRBV12-4 and TRBJ2-3, with TRBD2 matching 7 bases. This CDR3 comprises 15 residues. The V segment lost 6 bases and the J segment 4 bases; nucleotides outside the gene matches: 10. CDR3 sequence (DNA): TGTGCCAGCAGCCGGGCCGGCGGGAGCCCAGATACGCAGTATTTT. It translates to CASSRAGGSPDTQYF.

The chain joins TRBV7-9 to TRBJ2-7, with D unresolved. Per the germline V gene, CDR1 is SEHNR and CDR2 is FQNEAQ (reference sequence). The CDR3 has 10 amino acids. The V end lost 8 bases, the J end lost 6 bases, and 8 bases lay between the germline ends. The CDR3 sequence: CASVGSEQYF. The DNA of the CDR3 is TGTGCCAGCGTGGGTTCCGAGCAGTACTTC.

This clonotype came up a few times. The J gene is TRBJ2-2, the V gene TRBV24-1; TRBD2 matches at 14 bases. CDR3 size: 19 residues. From germline, CDR1 is KGHDR and CDR2 SFDVKD. The junction had 9 bases not matched to a gene; V was cut back by 4 bases and J by 3 bases. CDR3 bases: TGTGCCACCAGTGAAGCTGGGACTAGCGGGAGATCGTACACCGGGGAGCTGTTTTTT. Protein sequence: CATSEAGTSGRSYTGELFF.

The chain links TRBV29-1 to TRBJ2-2; 7 bases match TRBD2. Germline V gene lookup returns CDR1 SQVTM and CDR2 ANQGSEA. The V segment lost 6 bases and the J segment 6 bases; nucleotides outside the gene matches: 7. The CDR3 has 13 residues. DNA for the CDR3: TGCAGCGTGGGGACTAAACTCTCCGGGGAGCTGTTTTTT. Its protein product is CSVGTKLSGELFF.

V usage is TRBV12-3 or TRBV12-4 and J usage is TRBJ2-7; 7 nucleotides match TRBD1. Unmatched junction bases numbered 14, after V lost 5 bases and J lost 4 bases. This CDR3 has 16 amino acids. The CDR3 region is CASSQSTGFGLYEQYF. CDR3 sequence (DNA): TGTGCCAGCAGTCAATCGACAGGGTTCGGGTTATACGAGCAGTACTTC.

The J gene is TRBJ1-3, the V gene TRBV2; D remains ambiguous. V gave up 3 bases and J gave up 2 bases, with 14 bases separating them. Germline V gene data show CDR1 as SNHLY and CDR2 as FYNNEI. The CDR3 consists of 16 residues. The CDR3 DNA sequence: TGTGCCAGCAGTGACACCAACCGGGCAACTGGAAACACCATATATTTT. Its protein is CASSDTNRATGNTIYF.